These 19 T cell receptor beta chains came from one sample sequenced in a study of T cells in Graves' hyperthyroidism and ophthalmopathy. RNA transcripts provided the source from which TCR beta CDR3 regions were amplified. Initially, a first-round RT-PCR of the TCR CDR3 employed the HTBI primer set. TCRdb itself ran the multiplex PCR reads through MiXCR, one entry per CDR3 protein. The sample holds around 400,000 distinct CDR3 sequences, around 14% seen once. What was sequenced was blood. These TCRs come from a woman between 18 and 30 years old with Graves' hyperthyroidism.

This clonotype came up many times. The chain couples TRBV20-1 to TRBJ2-1, with 7 bases lining up with TRBD2. Trimming took 0 bases from V and 7 from J; bases not matched to a gene: 9. This CDR3 region has 15 residues. Germline V gives CDR1 DFQATT, CDR2 SNEGSKA (reference sequence). The CDR3 nucleotides read TGCAGTGCTAGAGATAGGGCGGGAGCTTCTAATGAGCAGTTCTTC. It is translated as CSARDRAGASNEQFF.

This clonotype was found a few times. The J gene is TRBJ1-6, the V gene TRBV3-1; D gene unclear. V was shortened by 4 bases and J by 6 bases, with 16 bases between the two germline ends. The CDR3 consists of 16 residues. From germline, CDR1 is LGHDT and CDR2 YNNKEL (reference sequence). CDR3 coding DNA: TGTGCCAGCAGCCGCTCCCCCGGGGTAGGTAATTCACCCCTCCACTTT. Its protein product is CASSRSPGVGNSPLHF.

J is TRBJ1-1 and V is TRBV7-9; no firm D call. The germline CDR1 and CDR2 sequences are SEHNR and FQNEAQ (reference sequence). V was cut by 1 base and J by 5 bases, with 11 bases left in between. This CDR3 region has 14 residues. The CDR3 sequence: CASSLERSATEAFF. CDR3 nucleotides: TGTGCCAGCAGCTTAGAACGGTCAGCTACTGAAGCTTTCTTT.

This sequence joins TRBV27 and TRBJ2-3, with D possibly being TRBD2 (6 bases). The CDR3 extends over 15 amino acids. The germline V gene has CDR1 MNHEY and CDR2 SMNVEV (reference sequence). Trimming left V 5 bases short and J 6 bases short, with 18 bases between. The CDR3 region has the DNA TGTGCCAGCAGTCCCCGGCCCAATGGGGGGGATACGCAGTATTTT. This encodes CASSPRPNGGDTQYF.

The chain carries TRBV7-2 and TRBJ1-6, with TRBD1 matching 9 bases. The germline gives CDR1 SGHTA, CDR2 FQGNSA. The CDR3 contains 15 residues. Losses at the gene ends were 6 bases for V and 3 bases for J; bases not matched to a gene: 3. CDR3 amino acids: CASRGQGDYNSPLHF. The CDR3 nucleotides are TGTGCCAGCAGGGGACAGGGCGACTATAATTCACCCCTCCACTTT.

V is TRBV6-1 and J is TRBJ1-2; 8 positions match TRBD1. V lost 6 bases to trimming and J lost 3 bases; unmatched junction nucleotides: 9. The CDR3 has 15 amino acids. The V gene's germline CDR1 is MNHNS and CDR2 SASEGT. The CDR3 region is CASRLSRTGYYGYTF. CDR3 DNA sequence: TGTGCCAGCAGGCTTTCCCGGACAGGGTACTATGGCTACACCTTC.

This clonotype was counted ten times or more. The chain links TRBV30 to TRBJ1-3; D is undetermined. Germline V gene lookup returns CDR1 GTSNPN and CDR2 SVGIG (reference sequence). Trimming shortened V by 5 bases and J by 4 bases, and 12 bases separated the two germline ends. This CDR3 comprises 13 residues. CDR3 sequence (DNA): TGTGCCTGGTCCCCCCGCGGGGGAAACACCATATATTTT. Residues: CAWSPRGGNTIYF. The full variable domain, with the rest looked up from reference TRBV30 and TRBJ1-3, is SQTIHQWPATLVQPVGSPLSLECTVEGTSNPNLYWYRQAAGRGLQLLFYSVGIGQISSEVPQNLSASRPQDRQFILSSKKLLLSDSGFYLCAWSPRGGNTIYFGEGSWLTVV.

This clonotype appeared many times. The chain combines TRBV7-2 with TRBJ2-3; 7 bases are shared with TRBD2. This CDR3 has 17 residues. From germline, CDR1 is SGHTA and CDR2 FQGNSA. V gave up 3 bases and J gave up 3 bases; unmatched junction bases: 12. This chain's CDR3 is CASSFAGRGGITDTQYF. In DNA, the CDR3 is TGTGCCAGCAGCTTCGCCGGGCGGGGAGGGATAACAGATACGCAGTATTTT. The full variable domain, in which reference TRBV7-2 and TRBJ2-3 provide the parts outside the CDR3, is GAGVSQSPSNKVTEKGKDVELRCDPISGHTALYWYRQSLGQGLEFLIYFQGNSAPDKSGLPSDRFSAERTGGSVSTLTIQRTQQEDSAVYLCASSFAGRGGITDTQYFGPGTRLTVL.

This chain uses TRBV6-5 with TRBJ1-5; 7 bases line up with TRBD1. Germline CDR1 MNHEY, CDR2 SVGAGI. Trimming took 5 bases from V and 7 from J; bases not matched to a gene: 8. The CDR3 runs 14 residues. CDR3 sequence (DNA): TGTGCCAGCAGTCTACAGGGGTCTTGGCAGCCCCAGCATTTT. This translates into CASSLQGSWQPQHF.

This clonotype showed up many times. The chain employs TRBV6-1 and TRBJ2-7, with D possibly matching TRBD1 (8 bases). V shed 8 bases and J shed 7 bases, with 27 bases lying between them. This CDR3 is built from 16 residues. Per germline, CDR1 MNHNS and CDR2 SASEGT. CDR3: CASVVWGGQVTWEQYF. The CDR3 nucleotides read TGTGCCAGCGTAGTCTGGGGGGGACAGGTGACTTGGGAGCAGTACTTC.

This clonotype was counted at least ten times. The genes are TRBV12-3 or TRBV12-4 and TRBJ2-3; D is possibly TRBD2 (6 bases). The V end was cut by 6 bases, the J end by 3 bases, with 10 bases between. The CDR3 has 13 amino acids. CDR3 region: CASRGLATDTQYF. The DNA of the CDR3 is TGTGCCAGCAGGGGGCTAGCGACAGATACGCAGTATTTT.

This clonotype has a count of ten or more. The chain joins TRBV2 to TRBJ2-6; TRBD1 agrees at 8 bases. The V and J ends lost 6 bases and 2 bases, in that order; junction bases with no gene match: 0. The CDR3 runs to 14 residues. Germline V gene sequence: CDR1 SNHLY, CDR2 FYNNEI. The CDR3 sequence is CASRQGAGANVLTF. In DNA form, the CDR3 reads TGTGCCAGCAGACAGGGGGCTGGGGCCAACGTCCTGACTTTC.

The sample holds many counts of this clonotype. V gene TRBV11-2 combines with J gene TRBJ2-1; D could derive from TRBD1 or TRBD2 (5 bases each). The germline V and J ends were trimmed by 1 base and 3 bases, with 10 bases remaining between them. The length of the CDR3 is 15 residues. Germline CDR1 is SGHAT and CDR2 is FQNNGV. The CDR3: CASSLGGSLYNEQFF. DNA of the CDR3: TGTGCCAGCAGCTTAGGGGGGAGCCTCTACAATGAGCAGTTCTTC.

As for this clonotype: A much larger clone lies one base from this, so it may be a read error. This chain connects TRBV9 to TRBJ2-1; TRBD2 is a possible D gene (6 bases). V was trimmed by 6 bases and J by 2 bases, leaving 12 bases between them. The CDR3 extends over 14 amino acids. Germline-derived CDR1 and CDR2 are SGDLS and YYNGEE. CDR3 bases: TGTGCCAGCATTGCGGGGTATACCTACAATGAGCAGTTCTTC. Translation: CASIAGYTYNEQFF.

This clonotype has a handful of counts. The missing conserved phenylalanine or tryptophan at the end of this CDR3 makes a read error likely. The rearrangement uses TRBV19 and TRBJ2-7, with TRBD1 matching 7 bases. The trim removed 3 bases at V and 0 bases at J, leaving 5 bases unmatched. Germline CDR1 is LNHDA and CDR2 is SQIVND (reference sequence). CDR3 length: 15 residues. CDR3 sequence (DNA): TGTGCCAGTAGTATCCCCCGACAGGGCTCCTACGAGCAGTACCTC. Translated, it gives CASSIPRQGSYEQYL.

Only a few counts were recorded for this clonotype. The chain couples TRBV7-9 to TRBJ2-5, with TRBD1 matching 8 bases. This CDR3 comprises 14 residues. CDR1 is SEHNR, CDR2 FQNEAQ, per germline (reference sequence). After removal of 5 bases from V and 1 base from J, the junction contained 3 bases not matched to a gene. Written as DNA, the CDR3 is TGTGCCAGCAGCAGACAGGGGATCCAAGAGACCCAGTACTTC. Its translation: CASSRQGIQETQYF.

The table lists this clonotype with a few counts. The chain has TRBV5-1 and TRBJ2-7, with D maybe TRBD1 (5 bases). Per germline, CDR1 SGHRS and CDR2 YFSETQ. Trimming took 4 bases from V and 3 from J, leaving 20 bases between them. The CDR3 extends over 16 amino acids. CDR3 residues: CASSPQSQGQLYEQYF. DNA for the CDR3: TGCGCCAGCAGCCCGCAATCCCAAGGACAACTCTACGAGCAGTACTTC.

This clonotype came up many times. V is TRBV12-3 or TRBV12-4 and J is TRBJ2-3, with D tentatively TRBD2 (5 bases). This CDR3 spans 14 amino acids. V lost 7 bases and J lost 5, with 16 bases in between. DNA of the CDR3: TGTGCCAGCACCTTCGTCCATGAGGGAGATACGCAGTATTTT. This encodes CASTFVHEGDTQYF.

This clonotype was seen many times. The gene calls are TRBV19 and TRBJ2-7; 7 positions agree with TRBD1. The CDR3 runs 15 residues. The germline CDR1 and CDR2 sequences are LNHDA and SQIVND (reference sequence). V was clipped by 5 bases and J by 3 bases; unmatched bases: 10. The CDR3 region is CASSSRQGAGYEQYF. DNA of the CDR3: TGTGCCAGTAGTTCCAGACAGGGCGCAGGCTACGAGCAGTACTTC.